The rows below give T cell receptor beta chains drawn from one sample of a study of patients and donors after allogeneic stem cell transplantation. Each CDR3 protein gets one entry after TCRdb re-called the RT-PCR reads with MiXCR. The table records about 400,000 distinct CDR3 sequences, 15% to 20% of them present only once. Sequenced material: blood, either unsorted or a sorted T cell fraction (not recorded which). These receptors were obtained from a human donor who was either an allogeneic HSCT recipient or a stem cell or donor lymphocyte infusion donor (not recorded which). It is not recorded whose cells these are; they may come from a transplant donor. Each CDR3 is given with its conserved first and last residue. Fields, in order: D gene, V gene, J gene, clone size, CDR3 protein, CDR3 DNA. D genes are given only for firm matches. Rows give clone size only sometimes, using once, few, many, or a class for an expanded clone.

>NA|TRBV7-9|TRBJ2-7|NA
CASSSKGGAYEQYF
TGTGCCAGCAGCTCCAAGGGGGGGGCCTACGAGCAGTACTTC
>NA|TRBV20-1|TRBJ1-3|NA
CSVGHSGNTIYF
TGCAGTGTTGGTCACTCTGGAAACACCATATATTTT
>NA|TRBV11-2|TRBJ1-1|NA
CASSLDRVSPAAFF
TGTGCCAGCAGCTTAGATCGGGTCTCCCCGGCAGCTTTCTTT
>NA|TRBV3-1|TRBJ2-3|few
CASSQVEDTQYF
TGTGCCAGCAGCCAAGTGGAAGATACGCAGTATTTT
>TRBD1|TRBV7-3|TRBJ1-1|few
CASSLRPGTGANTEAFF
TGTGCCAGCAGCTTAAGGCCGGGGACAGGGGCAAACACTGAAGCTTTCTTT
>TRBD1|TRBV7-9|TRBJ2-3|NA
CASSLAKGQSDTQYF
TGTGCCAGCAGCTTAGCCAAGGGACAGTCAGATACGCAGTATTTT
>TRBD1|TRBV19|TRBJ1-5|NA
CASNRDRRINQPQHF
TGTGCCAGTAATCGGGACAGACGGATTAATCAGCCCCAGCATTTT
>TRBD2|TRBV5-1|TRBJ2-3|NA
CASSLGVGTRTDTQYF
TGCGCCAGCAGCTTGGGAGTCGGGACTAGAACGGATACGCAGTATTTT
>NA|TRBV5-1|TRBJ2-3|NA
CASSLDGARTDTQYF
TGCGCCAGCAGCTTGGACGGAGCTCGCACAGATACGCAGTATTTT
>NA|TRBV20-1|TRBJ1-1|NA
CSVVGRSAEAFF
TGCAGTGTAGTTGGGAGGAGCGCTGAAGCTTTCTTT
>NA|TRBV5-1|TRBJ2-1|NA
CASSPNEVFYSYNEQFF
TGCGCCAGCAGTCCTAACGAGGTCTTCTACTCCTACAATGAGCAGTTCTTC
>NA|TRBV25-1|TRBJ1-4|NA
CASRAPEWQVRGEKLFF
TGTGCCAGCAGGGCTCCCGAGTGGCAGGTGCGAGGTGAAAAACTGTTTTTT
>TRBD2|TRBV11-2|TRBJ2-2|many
CASSRALLAGLYTGELFF
TGTGCCAGCAGCCGAGCCCTACTAGCGGGGCTATACACCGGGGAGCTGTTTTTT
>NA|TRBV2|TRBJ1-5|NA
CASKQGGNQPQHF
TGTGCCAGCAAACAGGGAGGCAATCAGCCCCAGCATTTT
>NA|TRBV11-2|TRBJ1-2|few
CASSLKVSGYTF
TGTGCCAGCAGCCTCAAGGTCTCGGGCTACACCTTC
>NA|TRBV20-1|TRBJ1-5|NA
CSASRGQAGRLNQPQHF
TGCAGTGCTAGTAGAGGGCAGGCTGGACGTCTAAATCAGCCCCAGCATTTT
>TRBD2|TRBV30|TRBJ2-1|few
CAWSGSGGANEQFF
TGTGCCTGGAGTGGGAGCGGGGGGGCCAATGAGCAGTTCTTC
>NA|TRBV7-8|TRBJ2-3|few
CASSLRRRGSTDTQYF
TGTGCCAGCAGCTTAAGGCGGAGGGGAAGCACAGATACGCAGTATTTT
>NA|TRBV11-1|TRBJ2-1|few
CASSSYLGGLRKWGEQFF
TGTGCCAGCAGCTCATACCTCGGGGGGCTCAGGAAATGGGGTGAGCAGTTCTTC
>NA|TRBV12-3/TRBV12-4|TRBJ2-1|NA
CASSDYRVNEQFF
TGTGCCAGCAGTGACTATAGGGTAAACGAGCAGTTCTTC
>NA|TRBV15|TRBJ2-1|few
CATSSERNEQFF
TGTGCCACCAGCAGCGAACGGAATGAGCAGTTCTTC
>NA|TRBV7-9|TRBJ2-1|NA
CASSPGSDTRSYNEQFF
TGTGCCAGCAGCCCTGGGTCTGACACCCGCTCCTACAATGAGCAGTTCTTC
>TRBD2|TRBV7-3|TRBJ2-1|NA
CASSAWTSQGNEQFF
TGTGCCAGCAGCGCCTGGACTAGCCAGGGCAATGAGCAGTTCTTC
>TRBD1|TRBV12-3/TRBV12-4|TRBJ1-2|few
CASSHLPVGQGNYGYTF
TGTGCCAGCAGCCACCTCCCCGTGGGACAGGGGAACTATGGCTACACCTTC
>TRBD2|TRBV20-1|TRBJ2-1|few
CSARVGGRLYNEQFF
TGCAGTGCTAGAGTCGGCGGGAGGCTTTACAATGAGCAGTTCTTC
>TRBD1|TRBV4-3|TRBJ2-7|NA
CASSQVRTGDRDEQYF
TGCGCCAGCAGCCAAGTCAGGACAGGGGATAGAGACGAGCAGTACTTC
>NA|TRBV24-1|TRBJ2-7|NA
CATSDLRYEQYF
TGTGCCACCAGTGATTTGCGGTACGAGCAGTACTTC
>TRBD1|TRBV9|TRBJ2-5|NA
CASSPQVRDRGETQYF
TGTGCCAGCAGCCCTCAGGTCCGGGACAGGGGAGAGACCCAGTACTTC
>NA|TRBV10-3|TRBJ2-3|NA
CAISGGPAPTDTQYF
TGTGCCATCAGTGGCGGCCCCGCCCCCACAGATACGCAGTATTTT
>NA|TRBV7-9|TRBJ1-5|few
CASSRSADSNQPQHF
TGTGCCAGCAGCCGCTCGGCCGATAGCAATCAGCCCCAGCATTTT
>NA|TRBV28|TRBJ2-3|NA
CASSLRGGLTDTQYF
TGTGCCAGCAGTTTAAGGGGAGGACTCACAGATACGCAGTATTTT
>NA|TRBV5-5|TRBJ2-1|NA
CASSPRWVKSSYNEQFF
TGTGCCAGCAGCCCCCGGTGGGTGAAAAGCTCCTACAATGAGCAGTTCTTC
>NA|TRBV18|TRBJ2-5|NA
CASSRGRGETQYF
TGTGCCAGCTCCCGGGGGAGAGGCGAGACCCAGTACTTC
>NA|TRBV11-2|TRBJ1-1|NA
CASSPGRGAGNTEAFF
TGTGCCAGCAGCCCAGGTCGAGGCGCGGGGAACACTGAAGCTTTCTTT
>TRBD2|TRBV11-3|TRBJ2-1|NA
CASARGGAINEQFF
TGTGCCAGCGCACGCGGGGGGGCAATCAATGAGCAGTTCTTC
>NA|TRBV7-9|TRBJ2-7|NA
CASSYTPTGPYEQYF
TGTGCCAGCAGCTACACCCCGACAGGCCCGTACGAGCAGTACTTC
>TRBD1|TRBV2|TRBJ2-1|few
CASTSAGTGYSSYNEQFF
TGTGCCAGCACCAGCGCCGGGACAGGTTATAGCTCCTACAATGAGCAGTTCTTC
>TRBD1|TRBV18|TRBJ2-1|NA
CASSPQSGGNEQFF
TGTGCCAGCTCACCACAGTCAGGGGGCAATGAGCAGTTCTTC
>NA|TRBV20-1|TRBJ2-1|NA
CSAREPDSRNEQFF
TGCAGTGCTAGAGAACCCGACAGTCGCAATGAGCAGTTCTTC
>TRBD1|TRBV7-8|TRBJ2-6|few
CASSLATGAGANVLTF
TGTGCCAGCAGCTTAGCGACAGGGGCTGGGGCCAACGTCCTGACTTTC
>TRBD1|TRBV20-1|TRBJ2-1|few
CSAGDRDNEQFF
TGCAGTGCTGGGGACAGGGACAATGAGCAGTTCTTC
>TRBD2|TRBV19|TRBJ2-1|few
CASSITTSYYNEQFF
TGTGCCAGTAGTATTACGACTAGCTACTACAATGAGCAGTTCTTC
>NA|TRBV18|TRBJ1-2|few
CASSPPGYDGYTF
TGTGCCAGCTCACCACCGGGGTACGATGGCTACACCTTC
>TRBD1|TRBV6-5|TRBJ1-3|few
CASSYSPKTGAGNTIYF
TGTGCCAGCAGTTACTCTCCTAAGACAGGGGCAGGAAACACCATATATTTT
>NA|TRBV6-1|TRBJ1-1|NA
CATREGPIGGNTEAFF
TGTGCCACGCGGGAGGGCCCCATAGGGGGTAACACTGAAGCTTTCTTT
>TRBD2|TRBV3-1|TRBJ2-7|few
CASSSHEGLAGATYEQYF
TGTGCCAGCAGCTCTCACGAGGGACTAGCGGGGGCCACCTACGAGCAGTACTTC
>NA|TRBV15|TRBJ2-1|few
CATSRDWSQGTFNEQFF
TGTGCCACCAGCAGAGATTGGTCCCAGGGTACCTTCAATGAGCAGTTCTTC
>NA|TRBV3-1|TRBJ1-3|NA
CASSLRTGSGNTIYF
TGTGCCAGCAGCCTTAGGACGGGCTCTGGAAACACCATATATTTT
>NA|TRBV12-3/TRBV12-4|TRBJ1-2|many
CASSDSYGYTF
TGTGCCAGCAGTGACAGCTATGGCTACACCTTC